This T cell receptor beta chain was identified in a study of metastatic and nonmetastatic thyroid tumors. Across the whole study: Repertoire data that came from the blood and tumor or nodule tissue of malignant and benign thyroid patients were compared. Study-wide points: It was reportedly found that TCR beta diversity was significantly higher in malignant thyroid tumors than in benign nodules, a difference seen in both blood and tumor samples.

By share, this clone ranks as medium-sized. Its target is unknown. No treatment had been given to any patient before thyroid surgery. In the authors' methods: Clinicopathological groups of papillary thyroid cancer showed CDR3 differences that were used to build a distant-metastasis classifier. TCRdb re-called the PCR reads via MiXCR. The V and J calls here are based on TCRdb, not the publication. Of 15,000 or so clones in the sample, approximately 32% were seen once. This CDR3 spans 13 amino acids. Deletions cut 4 bases from V and 0 bases from J, with 7 bases between. Germline V gives CDR1 MGHRA, CDR2 YSYEKL.

The sample taken for sequencing was tumor tissue. The receptor was derived from a female donor with papillary thyroid cancer or a benign thyroid nodule (not recorded which). Some clones in this sample may be carry-over from other donors' samples. V is TRBV4-1 and J is TRBJ2-7, with unresolved D. CDR3 sequence reads: CASSPKISYEQYF. The CDR3, as DNA: TGCGCCAGCAGCCCGAAGATCTCCTACGAGCAGTACTTC.